Listed here are 27 T cell receptor beta chains from one sample, sequenced in a study of T-cell reconstitution after alpha-beta-depleted transplantation in children. Construction of the TCRbeta library involved unique molecular identifiers. TCRdb ran MiXCR on the PCR reads and lists one entry per CDR3 protein. The sample holds around 400,000 distinct CDR3 sequences, about a tenth seen once. This material consisted of PBMCs from the stem cell graft donor, taken from the stem cell graft. The source of these receptors is a human donor who donated a stem cell graft to a child with acute myeloid leukemia.

The V gene is TRBV6-1, the J gene TRBJ2-3; D is uncertain. The germline gives CDR1 MNHNS, CDR2 SASEGT. With 4 bases removed from V and 5 bases from J, the gap between germline ends came to 10 bases. The CDR3 sequence is 13 residues long. CDR3 nucleotide sequence: TGTGCCAGCAGTGGTCCTCCCATAGATACGCAGTATTTT. Translated: CASSGPPIDTQYF.

V gene TRBV19 combines with J gene TRBJ2-2, with D possibly matching TRBD2 (6 bases). Trimming shortened V by 8 bases and J by 5 bases, and 12 bases separated the two germline ends. Per germline, CDR1 LNHDA and CDR2 SQIVND (reference sequence). This CDR3 contains 13 residues. CDR3: CASPGGSTGELFF. The CDR3 DNA follows: TGTGCCAGTCCTGGGGGGTCAACCGGGGAGCTGTTTTTT.

This clonotype was seen more than once but under ten times. The chain links TRBV5-1 to TRBJ1-4; no firm D call. The CDR3 sequence is 15 residues long. CDR1 and CDR2 from the germline V gene are SGHRS and YFSETQ. Trimming took 1 base from V and 0 from J, leaving 7 bases between them. As DNA, the CDR3 is TGCGCCAGCAGCTTGACCGACTCAACTAATGAAAAACTGTTTTTT. It translates to CASSLTDSTNEKLFF.

There are a few counts of this clonotype. V usage is TRBV4-2 and J usage is TRBJ2-1; the D call may be TRBD1 or TRBD2 (5 bases each). Trimming stripped 4 bases from V and 0 bases from J, with 13 bases between. In germline, CDR1 is LGHNA, CDR2 YNFKEQ. This CDR3 region has 16 residues. This chain's CDR3 is CASSPGAPSSYNEQFF. Written as DNA, the CDR3 is TGTGCCAGCAGCCCCGGGGCTCCGAGCTCCTACAATGAGCAGTTCTTC.

This clonotype has more than one count but fewer than ten. The chain employs TRBV7-2 and TRBJ2-7, with 9 positions matching TRBD2. CDR3 size: 15 residues. Germline V gene sequence: CDR1 SGHTA, CDR2 FQGNSA. V lost 0 bases to trimming and J lost 4 bases; unmatched junction nucleotides: 4. CDR3 residues: CASSLASGSPYEQYF. CDR3 nucleotide sequence: TGTGCCAGCAGCTTAGCTAGCGGGAGCCCTTACGAGCAGTACTTC.

The chain has TRBV5-1 and TRBJ2-1; tentatively, D is TRBD2 (6 bases). V was clipped by 0 bases and J by 3 bases, with 10 bases between them. Germline CDR1 SGHRS, CDR2 YFSETQ. CDR3 length: 15 residues. CDR3 in amino acids: CASSLGSGLYNEQFF. DNA of the CDR3: TGCGCCAGCAGCTTGGGCAGCGGGCTCTACAATGAGCAGTTCTTC.

This clonotype was picked up a small number of times. The chain has TRBV9 and TRBJ1-5; no clear D. V was shortened by 5 bases and J by 2 bases, with 11 bases between the two germline ends. Germline-derived CDR1 and CDR2 are SGDLS and YYNGEE. The CDR3 contains 14 residues. DNA for the CDR3: TGTGCCAGCAGGTCCCCCAGGCGCAATCAGCCCCAGCATTTT. Translating gives CASRSPRRNQPQHF.

This clonotype was seen ten or more times. This chain connects TRBV5-1 to TRBJ2-2; perhaps TRBD2 as D (5 bases). The CDR3 runs 14 residues. The V and J ends lost 3 bases and 6 bases respectively, with 12 bases between them. Germline CDR1 SGHRS, CDR2 YFSETQ. The DNA of the CDR3 is TGCGCCAGCAGCTCGGATCTAGCCCCCGGGGAGCTGTTTTTT. Its translation is CASSSDLAPGELFF.

The chain has TRBV20-1 and TRBJ2-6; possible D gene TRBD1, 6 bases. The CDR3 sequence is 16 residues long. The ends were cut back, 3 bases at V and 4 bases at J, with 16 bases in the middle. The germline CDR1 and CDR2 sequences are DFQATT and SNEGSKA (reference sequence). CDR3 amino acids: CSARGTGGRGANVLTF. Here the CDR3 DNA reads TGCAGTGCTAGGGGTACTGGGGGCAGGGGGGCCAACGTCCTGACTTTC.

There are a few counts of this clonotype. V and J are TRBV29-1 and TRBJ2-4; the match to TRBD2 covers 7 bases. The CDR3 is 14 amino acids. Germline trimming cut 3 bases from V and 5 bases from J; bases unmatched to any gene: 7. The germline gives CDR1 SQVTM, CDR2 ANQGSEA. The CDR3 loop reads CSVEGGRWENIQYF. The CDR3 DNA reads as TGCAGCGTTGAGGGGGGGAGATGGGAAAACATTCAGTACTTC. The variable domain in full, completed from reference TRBV29-1 and TRBJ2-4, reads SAVISQKPSRDICQRGTSLTIQCQVDSQVTMMFWYRQQPGQSLTLIATANQGSEATYESGFVIDKFPISRPNLTFSTLTVSNMSPEDSSIYLCSVEGGRWENIQYFGAGTRLSVL.

This clonotype was seen a few times. CDR3 amino acids: CSASLGPVSSYNEQFF. For the CDR3, the DNA is TGCAGCGCTTCCCTAGGGCCAGTTAGCTCCTACAATGAGCAGTTCTTC. The rearrangement joins TRBV20-1 to TRBJ2-1; D not resolved. CDR3 length: 16 residues. The V gene's germline CDR1 is DFQATT and CDR2 SNEGSKA (reference sequence).

The chain combines TRBV4-2 with TRBJ2-5; 15 bases line up with TRBD2. Germline V gives CDR1 LGHNA, CDR2 YNFKEQ. Trimming took 0 bases from V and 2 from J; bases not matched to a gene: 7. The CDR3 length is 19 residues. CDR3 sequence (DNA): TGTGCCAGCAGCCAAGAATTAGGACTAGCGGGGGGGAAGCAAGAGACCCAGTACTTC. This codes for CASSQELGLAGGKQETQYF.

The chain couples TRBV5-4 to TRBJ2-1, with 10 bases lining up with TRBD2. The germline CDR1 and CDR2 sequences are SGHNT and YYREEE (reference sequence). This CDR3 is 16 amino acids long. The V segment lost 4 bases and the J segment 7 bases; nucleotides outside the gene matches: 11. CDR3: CASSQPSGRARNEQFF. The CDR3, as DNA: TGTGCCAGCAGCCAACCCAGCGGGAGGGCGAGGAATGAGCAGTTCTTC.

This clonotype was picked up a small number of times. The gene calls are TRBV29-1 and TRBJ1-2; D remains unclear. The CDR3 covers 12 residues. Germline loops: CDR1 SQVTM, CDR2 ANQGSEA. Between the trimmed V and J ends, which lost 1 base and 8 bases, there was a span of 11 bases. CDR3 loop: CSVEAIFGGYTF. The CDR3 coding sequence is TGCAGCGTTGAAGCTATATTCGGCGGCTACACCTTC.

A few counts support this clonotype. The genes are TRBV20-1 and TRBJ1-2; D remains ambiguous. This CDR3 is 11 amino acids long. The germline V and J ends were trimmed by 3 bases and 4 bases, with 6 bases remaining between them. Germline V gene data show CDR1 as DFQATT and CDR2 as SNEGSKA (reference sequence). CDR3 sequence reads: CSASRVYGYTF. The CDR3 DNA reads TGCAGTGCTAGTAGGGTCTATGGCTACACCTTC.

This chain uses TRBV30 with TRBJ2-1; 9 bases are a match to TRBD1. Looked up from germline, CDR1 is GTSNPN and CDR2 is SVGIG (reference sequence). This CDR3 contains 13 residues. The trim removed 8 bases at V and 5 bases at J, leaving 7 bases unmatched. CDR3 residues: CASWDRENNEQFF. CDR3 DNA: TGTGCCAGCTGGGACAGGGAAAACAATGAGCAGTTCTTC.

The table lists this clonotype with many counts. The rearrangement uses TRBV6-6 and TRBJ1-1; D remains ambiguous. Looked up from germline, CDR1 is MNHNY and CDR2 is SVGAGI (reference sequence). This CDR3 spans 11 amino acids. V was clipped by 5 bases and J by 1 base, with 2 bases between them. CDR3: CASSKNTEAFF. CDR3 DNA: TGTGCCAGCAGTAAGAACACTGAAGCTTTCTTT.

The V call is TRBV20-1, the J call TRBJ2-1; 7 nucleotides align to TRBD2. Germline assignment: CDR1 DFQATT and CDR2 SNEGSKA (reference sequence). The V and J ends lost 1 base and 5 bases, in that order; junction bases with no gene match: 11. The CDR3 is 16 residues long. The CDR3, as DNA: TGCAGTGCTAGAGTTATCCTGGCTAGCGGCAACAATGAGCAGTTCTTC. As protein: CSARVILASGNNEQFF.

This CDR3 is CAISESYTDTQYF. DNA for the CDR3: TGTGCCATCAGTGAGTCCTACACAGATACGCAGTATTTT. The rearrangement uses TRBV10-3 and TRBJ2-3, with D hard to call. The CDR3 consists of 13 residues. Germline V CDR1 and CDR2: ENHRY, SYGVKD. V lost 0 bases to trimming and J lost 2 bases, with 3 bases between them.

This clonotype was observed a few times. The genes are TRBV6-1 and TRBJ1-4, with TRBD1 identical over 8 bases. After removal of 9 bases from V and 2 bases from J, the junction contained 14 bases not matched to a gene. The CDR3 totals 17 residues. Germline V gene data show CDR1 as MNHNS and CDR2 as SASEGT. The CDR3 loop reads CASTDRGGYGTNEKLFF. The DNA for the CDR3 is TGTGCCAGTACAGACAGGGGAGGTTACGGCACTAATGAAAAACTGTTTTTT.

This clonotype has ten or more counts. This chain uses TRBV25-1 with TRBJ1-6; D call uncertain. Trimming took 6 bases from V and 10 from J, leaving 13 bases between them. Germline V gene data show CDR1 as MGHDK and CDR2 as SYGVNS. This CDR3 spans 13 amino acids. The CDR3 nucleotides read TGTGCCAGCAGCGGTATAGGACCGTCACCCCTCCACTTT. Its translation: CASSGIGPSPLHF.

This clonotype was seen ten or more times. The chain carries TRBV20-1 and TRBJ2-2; a weak D match, TRBD2 (6 bases). The CDR3 runs 16 residues. The ends were cut back, 2 bases at V and 6 bases at J, with 19 bases in the middle. Germline V gene lookup returns CDR1 DFQATT and CDR2 SNEGSKA (reference sequence). CDR3 sequence reads: CSARSIGSASPGELFF. In DNA, the CDR3 is TGCAGTGCTAGATCGATCGGGAGCGCATCGCCCGGGGAGCTGTTTTTT.

This clonotype was seen repeatedly, ten times or more. The chain combines TRBV9 with TRBJ1-3, with 9 positions matching TRBD1. The CDR3 extends over 19 amino acids. V trimming: 3 bases; J trimming: 7 bases; junction bases outside the gene matches: 20. Germline lookup yields CDR1 SGDLS and CDR2 YYNGEE. CDR3 bases: TGTGCCAGCAGCGCCCGAATTTCCCGGGACAGGGCTCCGGGGAACACCATATATTTT. Amino acid sequence: CASSARISRDRAPGNTIYF.

This clonotype was seen a few times. The V and J genes are TRBV20-1 and TRBJ2-1, with unresolved D. CDR1 DFQATT and CDR2 SNEGSKA come from the germline V gene (reference sequence). V lost 4 bases, J lost 3 bases, and 4 bases lay in between. There are 11 residues in the CDR3. The CDR3 DNA sequence: TGCAGTGCTACACACTACAATGAGCAGTTCTTC. Its protein is CSATHYNEQFF.

This chain uses TRBV6-5 with TRBJ2-1; TRBD2 agrees at 15 bases. Trimming took 2 bases from V and 6 from J; bases not matched to a gene: 5. Germline assignment: CDR1 MNHEY and CDR2 SVGAGI. The CDR3 extends over 17 amino acids. For the CDR3, the DNA is TGTGCCAGCAGTTACGGACTAGCGGGAGGGCCGGGCAATGAGCAGTTCTTC. Its protein product is CASSYGLAGGPGNEQFF.

This clonotype was seen only a few times. This chain connects TRBV2 to TRBJ1-1; D is unclear. CDR1 SNHLY and CDR2 FYNNEI come from the germline V gene. Trimming pared 4 bases from V and 3 bases from J, leaving 3 bases between. The CDR3 consists of 11 residues. In nucleotides, the CDR3 is TGTGCCAGCAGTGTGTACACTGAAGCTTTCTTT. It codes for CASSVYTEAFF.

This chain connects TRBV18 to TRBJ1-1; 7 positions agree with TRBD1. The CDR3 extends over 16 amino acids. Germline V CDR1 and CDR2: KGHSH, LQKENI. V was clipped by 0 bases and J by 0 bases; unmatched bases: 4. The CDR3 DNA follows: TGTGCCAGCTCACCACCTCCACAGGGGCTGAACACTGAAGCTTTCTTT. Translating it yields CASSPPPQGLNTEAFF.